Below, 27 T cell receptor beta chains from the same sample are listed, as sequenced in a study of T cells in women clearing cervical HPV infection. The assay was immunoSEQ multiplex PCR, and TCRdb's table has in-frame clones only and misses some. The sample includes 20,000 or so clones. The sample comprised blood buffy coat. The origin of the receptors is a woman between 18 and 70 years old with a cervical HPV16 infection that either progressed to CIN3+ or cleared (not recorded which).

As concerns this clone: The junction shows a germline mismatch at one end, possibly a read error. Sequencing ends 3 residues short of the CDR3 end; the germline J gene provides the rest. Within the sample, other DNA sequences also encode this same CDR3. The chain has TRBV20-1 and TRBJ1-2, with 8 positions matching TRBD1. Germline CDR1 reads DFQATT; CDR2 reads SNEGSKA (reference sequence). This CDR3 comprises 15 residues. The sequenced CDR3 bases are TGCAGCGCTAGAGTGGACAGGGAGGGAAACTATGGC. Encoded protein: CSARVDREGNYG. The whole CDR3 is CSARVDREGNYGYTF.

A note on this clone: The read finishes 3 residues shy of the CDR3 end, and the germline J gene is used to complete it. J is TRBJ2-3 and V is TRBV2; weak D call: TRBD1 (6 bases). The CDR3 runs 18 residues. Germline-derived CDR1 and CDR2 are SNHLY and FYNNEI. V was shortened by 4 bases and J by 0 bases, with 20 bases between the two germline ends. Partial CDR3 DNA: TGTGCCAGCAGTGTGTCGCCAGGGGAAATCCATAGCACAGATACG. This sequence encodes CASSVSPGEIHSTDT. The whole CDR3 protein reads CASSVSPGEIHSTDTQYF.

To note about this clone: The CDR3 is cut off 3 residues early in the read; its end comes from the germline J gene. The V gene is TRBV20-1, the J gene TRBJ1-2; 8 bases align to TRBD1. V shed 6 bases and J 3 bases; nucleotides not matched to a gene: 27. The CDR3 contains 20 residues. In germline, CDR1 is DFQATT, CDR2 SNEGSKA (reference sequence). Incomplete CDR3 DNA: TGCAGTGCCACACACTTTGCTACGGGTGAAACCGGGACAGGAGACTATGGC. Translating it yields CSATHFATGETGTGDYG. The whole CDR3 protein is CSATHFATGETGTGDYGYTF.

In the case of this clone: The read halts 3 residues ahead of the CDR3 end, with the missing end drawn from the germline J gene. This chain connects TRBV19 to TRBJ2-1; TRBD1 matches at 7 bases. Looked up from germline, CDR1 is LNHDA and CDR2 is SQIVND (reference sequence). CDR3 length equals 15 residues. V was pared by 2 bases and J by 6 bases, with 7 bases of the junction left unmatched. The part of the CDR3 DNA that was read is TGTGCCAGTAGTATAACGGGACAGATAATCAATGAG. Translation: CASSITGQIINE. The CDR3 in its entirety is CASSITGQIINEQFF.

A remark on this clone: The observed sequence ends 3 residues before the CDR3 terminus, with the missing tail filled in from the germline J gene. The V call is TRBV20-1, the J call TRBJ1-1; 7 bases fit TRBD1. J lost 6 bases, V lost 5 bases, and 6 bases had no gene match. Per germline, CDR1 DFQATT and CDR2 SNEGSKA (reference sequence). The CDR3 spans 12 residues. CDR3 loop: CSARRGTAEAFF. The sequenced CDR3 bases are TGCAGTGCTCGACGAGGGACAGCTGAA.

Concerning this clone itself: The CDR3 goes on 3 residues after the read ends, and that part is filled in from the germline J gene. The chain is built from TRBV19 and TRBJ2-2; D ambiguous. V lost 7 bases, J lost 0 bases, and 9 bases lay in between. The CDR3 covers 14 residues. Germline V CDR1 and CDR2: LNHDA, SQIVND (reference sequence). The CDR3 reads CASNERSNTGELFF. CDR3 DNA, as far as it was read: TGTGCCAGTAACGAGCGCTCGAACACCGGGGAG.

Notes on this clone: The read stops 3 residues short of the end of the CDR3; the missing end is completed from the germline J gene. V usage is TRBV28 and J usage is TRBJ1-1; 10 bases are shared with TRBD1. Germline V gene data show CDR1 as MDHEN and CDR2 as SYDVKM. This CDR3 has 13 amino acids. Incomplete CDR3 DNA: TGTGCCAGCAGTCCTCGGACAGGGGGGCAT. Protein sequence: CASSPRTGGH. The entire CDR3 reads CASSPRTGGHAFF.

Details on this clone: The read stops 3 residues short of the end of the CDR3; the missing end is completed from the germline J gene. The chain couples TRBV6-2 or TRBV6-3 to TRBJ2-3; D is unresolved. CDR1 and CDR2 (germline): MNHEY, SVGEGT. The CDR3 runs 14 residues. V lost 7 bases and J 0 bases, leaving 11 bases between the germline ends. Incomplete CDR3 DNA: TGTGCCAGCAAACCACAGCTGAGCACAGATACG. The encoded protein is CASKPQLSTDT. In full, the CDR3 is CASKPQLSTDTQYF.

On this clone: The read halts 3 residues ahead of the CDR3 end, with the missing end drawn from the germline J gene. The rearrangement joins TRBV13 to TRBJ2-3; 12 bases agree with TRBD2. The CDR3 runs to 16 residues. V shed 5 bases, J shed 2 bases, and the junction held 5 bases outside the gene matches. Looked up from germline, CDR1 is PRHDT and CDR2 is FYEKMQ (reference sequence). CDR3 DNA, as far as it was read: TGTGCCAGCAGCCGGACTAGCGGGACGGTCACAGATACG. As protein: CASSRTSGTVTDT. The whole CDR3 region reads CASSRTSGTVTDTQYF.

Regarding this clone: The read terminates 3 residues ahead of where the CDR3 ends, so the germline J gene completes it. The chain links TRBV7-3 to TRBJ1-3, with 8 bases lining up with TRBD1. The CDR3 is 16 amino acids. After removal of 4 bases from V and 1 base from J, the junction contained 6 bases not matched to a gene. Germline-derived CDR1 and CDR2 are SGHTA and FQGTGA. The CDR3 protein is CASSSGQGRSGNTIYF. The CDR3 bases that were read are TGTGCCAGCAGCTCTGGACAGGGAAGGTCTGGAAACACC.

To note about this clone: The sequenced fragment ends 3 residues before the CDR3 boundary, so the rest is inferred from the germline J gene. J is TRBJ2-7 and V is TRBV4-1; maybe TRBD2 (5 bases). The germline CDR1 and CDR2 sequences are MGHRA and YSYEKL. The V gene lost 0 bases and the J gene lost 5 bases, with 8 bases spanning the gap. The CDR3 runs to 13 residues. This CDR3 is CASSQEVGDEQYF. Incomplete CDR3 DNA: TGCGCCAGCAGCCAAGAGGTCGGGGACGAG.

Points on this clone: The missing CDR3 end, 3 residues past where the read stops, is filled in from the germline J gene. The rearrangement joins TRBV2 to TRBJ2-7, with TRBD2 matching 10 bases. The germline V gene has CDR1 SNHLY and CDR2 FYNNEI. There are 14 residues in the CDR3. The V segment lost 4 bases and the J segment 2 bases; nucleotides outside the gene matches: 2. The CDR3 spells CASSGLAGAYEQYF. CDR3 bases read: TGTGCCAGCAGTGGGCTAGCGGGAGCCTACGAG.

For this clone: The CDR3 end is not reached by the read, which stops 3 residues before it; the germline J gene fills it in. The genes are TRBV20-1 and TRBJ1-2, with a possible D match to TRBD1 (6 bases). Germline assignment: CDR1 DFQATT and CDR2 SNEGSKA (reference sequence). The CDR3 is 13 amino acids. CDR3: CSAREGGATSYTF. The sequenced part of the CDR3 DNA is TGCAGTGCTAGAGAGGGGGGGGCAACAAGC.

A word on this clone: The read stops 3 residues short of the end of the CDR3; the missing end is completed from the germline J gene. This rearrangement joins TRBV7-9 to TRBJ2-5; 12 nucleotides agree with TRBD2. The CDR3 length is 15 residues. J was trimmed by 0 bases and V by 6 bases; bases with no gene match: 2. CDR1 and CDR2 from the germline V gene are SEHNR and FQNEAQ (reference sequence). Partial CDR3 DNA: TGTGCCAGCAGTAGGACTAGCGGGAACCAAGAGACC. This gives the protein CASSRTSGNQET. The CDR3 in full is CASSRTSGNQETQYF.

Remarks on this clone: The sequenced fragment ends 3 residues before the CDR3 boundary, so the rest is inferred from the germline J gene. V usage is TRBV20-1 and J usage is TRBJ1-1, with TRBD1 matching 8 bases. Germline CDR1 reads DFQATT; CDR2 reads SNEGSKA (reference sequence). The length of the CDR3 is 15 residues. Trimming cost V 2 bases and J 7 bases; bases outside gene matches: 12. The covered CDR3 bases are TGCAGTGCTAGACGGGCCCCTGGACAGGGCAATGAA. Translation gives CSARRAPGQGNE. The complete CDR3 sequence is CSARRAPGQGNEAFF.

Remarks on this clone: The CDR3 end falls 3 residues outside the read, so it is completed with the germline J gene. The chain joins TRBV28 to TRBJ2-1; D unclear. This CDR3 has 12 amino acids. The germline V and J ends were trimmed by 2 bases and 6 bases, with 5 bases remaining between them. Germline V CDR1 and CDR2: MDHEN, SYDVKM. The covered CDR3 bases are TGTGCCAGCAGTTTACGTCCCAATGAG. Its protein is CASSLRPNE. The entire CDR3 is CASSLRPNEQFF. The full variable domain, its missing parts supplied by reference TRBV28 and TRBJ2-1, is DVKVTQSSRYLVKRTGEKVFLECVQDMDHENMFWYRQDPGLGLRLIYFSYDVKMKEKGDIPEGYSVSREKKERFSLILESASTNQTSMYLCASSLRPNEQFFGPGTRLTVL.

Notes on this clone: The read ends 3 residues before the CDR3 terminus; that terminus is restored from the germline J gene. V gene TRBV19 combines with J gene TRBJ2-2, with 9 bases matching TRBD1. Germline V CDR1 and CDR2: LNHDA, SQIVND (reference sequence). V shed 6 bases and J 0 bases; nucleotides not matched to a gene: 5. This CDR3 comprises 16 residues. Here the CDR3 reads CASRQGAGTNTGELFF. The DNA read from the CDR3 is TGTGCCAGTAGACAGGGGGCGGGGACGAACACCGGGGAG.

Comments on this clone: The DNA ends 3 residues before the CDR3 does, and the rest of the CDR3 is filled in from the germline J gene. This chain uses TRBV2 with TRBJ1-1; D is perhaps TRBD1 (6 bases). The CDR3 covers 13 residues. V lost 2 bases and J lost 4, with 8 bases in between. CDR1 and CDR2 from the germline V gene are SNHLY and FYNNEI. The CDR3: CASSERGGTEAFF. The sequenced part of the CDR3 DNA is TGTGCCAGCAGTGAACGAGGGGGCACTGAA.

Of note for this clone: Read data end 3 residues before the CDR3 end; the end is taken from the germline J gene. The chain recombines TRBV20-1 with TRBJ1-2; 7 nucleotides align to TRBD1. The CDR3 spans 13 residues. The germline gives CDR1 DFQATT, CDR2 SNEGSKA (reference sequence). CDR3 bases read: TGCAGTGCTCCAACTCGAGGGGGCGCGGGC. As protein: CSAPTRGGAG. Given in full, the CDR3 is CSAPTRGGAGYTF.

Concerning this clone: The sequence runs out 3 residues before the end of the CDR3; the remainder is reconstructed from the germline J gene. This chain joins TRBV7-2 and TRBJ1-1; TRBD1 matches at 7 bases. Germline CDR1 SGHTA, CDR2 FQGNSA. V gave up 5 bases and J gave up 0 bases; unmatched junction bases: 6. The CDR3 totals 15 residues. The covered CDR3 bases are TGTGCCAGCAGCCCCAACAGGGGAATGAACACTGAA. Translation gives CASSPNRGMNTE. The full-length CDR3 reads as CASSPNRGMNTEAFF.

In the case of this clone: The sequence runs out 3 residues before the end of the CDR3; the remainder is reconstructed from the germline J gene. This chain links TRBV12-3 or TRBV12-4 with TRBJ2-7, with 8 nucleotides matching TRBD2. The CDR3 is 13 amino acids. Unmatched junction bases numbered 4, after V lost 6 bases and J lost 3 bases. The CDR3 here is CASSQSGSYEQYF. CDR3 DNA (partial): TGTGCCAGCAGCCAGAGCGGGAGCTACGAG.

Of note for this clone: Because the CDR3's place on the DNA is in doubt, the DNA is left out and the CDR3 is given as listed by TCRdb. The V gene is TRBV19, the J gene TRBJ2-6; the table assigns TRBD2, which was not confirmed against the DNA. The CDR3 spans 16 amino acids, including both terminal residues. The germline CDR1 and CDR2 sequences are LNHDA and SQIVND (reference sequence). The CDR3 region is CASTSVVGTGANVLTF.

In regard to this clone: One junction end does not reproduce the germline sequence, and a read error may be involved. CDR3 sequence reads: CASSTQTSGHNEQFF. CDR3 bases read: TGTGCTAGCAGCACTCAGACTAGCGGTCACAATGAG. V and J are TRBV7-7 and TRBJ2-1, with TRBD2 identical over 9 bases. With the read ending 3 residues before the CDR3 end, the germline J gene is used to fill in that end. CDR3 length: 15 amino acids. Germline V gives CDR1 SSHAT, CDR2 FNYEAQ (reference sequence).

With respect to this clone: The read comes to an end 3 residues before the CDR3 does, leaving the germline J gene to fill in the end. This rearrangement joins TRBV2 to TRBJ1-1, with 7 bases lining up with TRBD1. The CDR3 covers 12 residues. CDR1 is SNHLY, CDR2 FYNNEI, per germline. The CDR3 bases that were read are TGTGCCAGCAGTGGGGACAGAGGGGAA. As protein: CASSGDRGE. The full CDR3 is CASSGDRGEAFF.

A note on this clone: The read gets to within 3 residues of the CDR3 end, and the germline J gene fills in the rest. The chain uses TRBV2 and TRBJ2-7; 7 bases match TRBD2. Germline CDR1 and CDR2: SNHLY and FYNNEI. With V trimmed by 7 bases and J by 5 bases, 5 bases remained unmatched. The CDR3 is 12 residues long. CDR3 residues: CASTGSGNEQYF. The sequenced part of the CDR3 DNA is TGTGCCAGCACCGGGAGCGGGAACGAG.

As for this clone: The CDR3 end is not reached by the read, which stops 3 residues before it; the germline J gene fills it in. This sequence joins TRBV10-3 and TRBJ2-1; 9 bases are shared with TRBD2. This CDR3 spans 16 amino acids. Germline V gene data show CDR1 as ENHRY and CDR2 as SYGVKD. With 6 bases clipped from V and 8 bases from J, the junction kept 14 bases outside the gene matches. The CDR3 sequence is CAISSSTSGNRDEQFF. The sequenced CDR3 bases are TGTGCCATCAGCTCCTCGACTAGCGGAAATCGAGATGAG.

Comments on this clone: The observed sequence ends 3 residues before the CDR3 terminus, with the missing tail filled in from the germline J gene. This sequence joins TRBV7-2 and TRBJ2-7; possibly TRBD2 for D (5 bases). CDR3 length: 15 amino acids. Per germline, CDR1 SGHTA and CDR2 FQGNSA. Between the trimmed V and J ends, which lost 3 bases and 1 base, there was a span of 13 bases. CDR3 in amino acids: CASSFPVGVSYEQYF. CDR3 bases read: TGTGCCAGCAGCTTCCCTGTCGGGGTTTCCTACGAG.